The rows below give T cell receptor beta chains drawn from one sample of a study of shared clonotypes between healthy human individuals. Sequencing used immunoSEQ multiplex PCR; TCRdb keeps in-frame clones, though not all of them. The table includes about 320,000 clones, 80% to 90% detected once. The sequenced material came from memory CD8+ T cells sorted from blood. These receptors originate from a man aged 18 to 30 in good health. The conserved cysteine and the conserved F or W are not part of the CDR3 here. D genes are given only for firm matches.

>.|TRBJ2-1|TRBV15
ATNRDWSHNEQF
>TRBD1|TRBJ1-2|TRBV19
ASHSRSGQATPLNYGYT
>TRBD2|TRBJ2-1|TRBV7-3
ASSPAGGSYNEQF
>TRBD2|TRBJ2-7|TRBV14
ASSQDPAGGKDEQY
>.|TRBJ2-7|TRBV7-8
ASSPAYEQY
>TRBD1|TRBJ2-1|TRBV7-9
ASSSAGQGINEQF
>.|TRBJ2-2|TRBV19
ASGGQTWGTGELF
>.|TRBJ2-7|TRBV5-1
ASSQTDSLVGEQY
>TRBD1|TRBJ1-2|TRBV27
ASSTQGRSYGYT
>.|TRBJ1-6|TRBV7-9
ASSFDSHLYSPLH
>.|TRBJ2-7|TRBV30
AWNKGGPSYEQY
>.|TRBJ1-2|TRBV7-9
ASSLGNTYGYT
>.|TRBJ2-1|TRBV28
ASSPGTGMFDEQF
>TRBD1|TRBJ1-1|TRBV10-3
AISPGQMNSEAF
>.|TRBJ1-2|TRBV12-5
ASGATEGLILNYGYT
>TRBD1|TRBJ2-5|TRBV7-9
ASSLGGTGGRETQY
>.|TRBJ1-1|TRBV20-1
SARQSEAF
>.|TRBJ1-2|TRBV7-9
ASITPGTKRGYT
>.|TRBJ1-1|TRBV4-1
ASSPRGGGTEAF
>.|TRBJ1-6|TRBV10-2
ASSGFGDSPLH
>.|TRBJ2-7|TRBV7-2
ASSPTRSSYEQY
>.|TRBJ1-1|TRBV9
ASSAMPGVNTEAF
>TRBD2|TRBJ2-7|TRBV7-8
ASSFTTSGSYEQY
>.|TRBJ1-1|TRBV5-1
ASSFDRYTEAF
>TRBD1|TRBJ1-1|TRBV5-8
ASSPRAGTGYEAF
>.|TRBJ2-5|TRBV7-2
ASSLGWIIQETQY